The subject of this entry is one T cell receptor (beta chain). No antigen is known for it. This sample was taken from a study of graft-versus-host responses after intestinal transplantation. Study as a whole: Recipients obtained multivisceral, liver-intestinal, or isolated intestinal transplants. Tacrolimus plus steroids were given to all recipients for roughly 3 years, preceded by anti-thymocyte globulin induction. Overall study results and limits: High graft-versus-host to host-versus-graft clonal ratios were found in allografts of patients who had graft-donor T cell macrochimerism. Detection of GvH clones occurred in recipient marrow, and some had their first appearance in ileum or blood.

The assay was immunoSEQ multiplex PCR, and TCRdb's table has in-frame clones only and misses some. The sample comprises about 86,000 clones, 80% to 85% of which are singletons, and about 15% rests with the top ten. This CDR3 spans 15 amino acids. Trimming shortened V by 2 bases and J by 2 bases, and 10 bases separated the two germline ends. Germline assignment: CDR1 MNHNY and CDR2 SVGAGI (reference sequence). The clonotype comes from a human donor who received an intestinal transplant. Sequencing was performed on unstimulated CD8+ T cells sorted from spleen or lymph node cells, taken before intestinal transplant. J is TRBJ2-1 and V is TRBV6-6, with TRBD2 as a possible D gene (5 bases). The CDR3 nucleotides read TGTGCCAGCAGTTACAAGGCGGGCGCCTACAATGAGCAGTTCTTC. Translation: CASSYKAGAYNEQFF.